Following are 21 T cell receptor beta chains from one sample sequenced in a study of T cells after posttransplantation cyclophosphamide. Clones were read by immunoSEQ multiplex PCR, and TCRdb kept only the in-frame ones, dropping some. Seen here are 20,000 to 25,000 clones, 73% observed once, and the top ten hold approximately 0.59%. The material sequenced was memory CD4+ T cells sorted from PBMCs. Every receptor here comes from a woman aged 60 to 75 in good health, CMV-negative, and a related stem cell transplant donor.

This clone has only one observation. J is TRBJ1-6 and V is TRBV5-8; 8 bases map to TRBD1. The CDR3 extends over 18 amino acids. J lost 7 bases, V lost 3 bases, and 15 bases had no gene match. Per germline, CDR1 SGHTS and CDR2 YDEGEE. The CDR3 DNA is TGTGCCAGCAGCTCCGACAGGGGAGTGGGATTTTTAAATTCACCCCTCCACTTT. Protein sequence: CASSSDRGVGFLNSPLHF.

The CDR3 DNA is TGTGCCAGCAGCTTAGAGTCTAGCAATGAGCAGTTCTTC. Its translation: CASSLESSNEQFF. V is TRBV11-3 and J is TRBJ2-1; D remains unclear. CDR1 is SGHNT, CDR2 YENEEA, per germline. V dropped 0 bases and J dropped 6 bases, with 6 bases sitting between them. This CDR3 contains 13 residues. The full variable domain, with the rest looked up from reference TRBV11-3 and TRBJ2-1, is EAGVVQSPRYKIIEKKQPVAFWCNPISGHNTLYWYLQNLGQGPELLIRYENEEAVDDSQLPKDRFSAERLKGVDSTLKIQPAELGDSAVYLCASSLESSNEQFFGPGTRLTVL.

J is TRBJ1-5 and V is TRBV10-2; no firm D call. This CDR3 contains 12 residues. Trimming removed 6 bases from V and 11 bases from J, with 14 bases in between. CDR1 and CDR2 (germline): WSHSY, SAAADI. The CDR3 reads CASRNEGISQHF. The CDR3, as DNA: TGCGCCAGCAGGAACGAGGGAATCTCCCAGCATTTT.

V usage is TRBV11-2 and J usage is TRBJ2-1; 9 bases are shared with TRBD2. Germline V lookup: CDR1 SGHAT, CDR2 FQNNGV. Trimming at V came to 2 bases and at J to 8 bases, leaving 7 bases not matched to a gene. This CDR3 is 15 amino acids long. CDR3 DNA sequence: TGTGCCAGCAGCTTAAATGCGGGGGGGTTTGATGAGCAGTTCTTC. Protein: CASSLNAGGFDEQFF.

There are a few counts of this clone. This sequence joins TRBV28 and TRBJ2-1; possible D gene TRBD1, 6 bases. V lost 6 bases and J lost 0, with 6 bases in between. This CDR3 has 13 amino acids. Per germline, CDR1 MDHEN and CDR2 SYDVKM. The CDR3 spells CASRDSSYNEQFF. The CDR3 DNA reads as TGTGCCAGCAGGGACAGCTCCTACAATGAGCAGTTCTTC.

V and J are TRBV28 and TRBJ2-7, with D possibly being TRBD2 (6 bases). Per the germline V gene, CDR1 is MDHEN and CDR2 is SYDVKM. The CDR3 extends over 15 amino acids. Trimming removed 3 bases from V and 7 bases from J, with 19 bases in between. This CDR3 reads CASSFGGTQAAEQYF. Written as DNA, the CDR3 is TGTGCCAGCAGTTTCGGAGGGACGCAGGCAGCTGAGCAGTACTTC.

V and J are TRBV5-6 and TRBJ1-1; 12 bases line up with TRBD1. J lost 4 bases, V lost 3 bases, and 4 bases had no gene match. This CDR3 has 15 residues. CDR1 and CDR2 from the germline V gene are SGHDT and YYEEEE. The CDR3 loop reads CASSWDRGRLTEAFF. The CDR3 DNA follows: TGTGCCAGCAGCTGGGACAGGGGGCGGCTCACTGAAGCTTTCTTT.

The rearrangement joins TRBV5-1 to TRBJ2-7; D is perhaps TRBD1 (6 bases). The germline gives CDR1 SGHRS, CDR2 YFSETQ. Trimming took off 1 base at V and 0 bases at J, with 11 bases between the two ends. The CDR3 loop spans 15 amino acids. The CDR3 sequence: CASSLQGQLSYEQYF. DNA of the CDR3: TGCGCCAGCAGCTTGCAAGGACAGCTCTCCTACGAGCAGTACTTC.

The CDR3 loop is CSVEDLRRGGYGYTF. DNA of the CDR3: TGCAGCGTTGAAGATCTTCGCAGGGGCGGGTATGGCTACACCTTC. This chain links TRBV29-1 with TRBJ1-2; D might be TRBD1 (6 bases). The CDR3 is made up of 15 amino acids. V lost 0 bases and J 5 bases, leaving 16 bases between the germline ends. Germline-derived CDR1 and CDR2 are SQVTM and ANQGSEA.

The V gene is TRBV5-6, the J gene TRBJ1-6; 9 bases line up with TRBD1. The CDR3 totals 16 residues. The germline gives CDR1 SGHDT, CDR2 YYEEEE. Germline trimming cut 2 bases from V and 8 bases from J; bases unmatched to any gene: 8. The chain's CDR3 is CASSFRQGGYDSPLHF. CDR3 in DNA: TGTGCCAGCAGCTTCCGACAGGGGGGTTACGATTCACCCCTCCACTTT. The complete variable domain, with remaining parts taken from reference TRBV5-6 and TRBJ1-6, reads DAGVTQSPTHLIKTRGQQVTLRCSPKSGHDTVSWYQQALGQGPQFIFQYYEEEERQRGNFPDRFSGHQFPNYSSELNVNALLLGDSALYLCASSFRQGGYDSPLHFGNGTRLTVT.

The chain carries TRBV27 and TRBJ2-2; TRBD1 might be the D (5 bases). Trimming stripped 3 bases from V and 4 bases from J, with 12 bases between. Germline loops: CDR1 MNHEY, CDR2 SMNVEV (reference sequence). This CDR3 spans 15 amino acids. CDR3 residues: CASSFRATATGELFF. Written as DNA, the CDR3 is TGTGCCAGCAGTTTTCGGGCGACAGCCACCGGGGAGCTGTTTTTT.

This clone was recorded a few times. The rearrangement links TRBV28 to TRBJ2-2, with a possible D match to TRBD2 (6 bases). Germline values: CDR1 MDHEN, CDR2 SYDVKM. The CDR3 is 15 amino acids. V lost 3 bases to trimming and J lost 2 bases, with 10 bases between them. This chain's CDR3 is CASSFRGTNTGELFF. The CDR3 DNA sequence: TGTGCCAGCAGTTTCCGCGGGACCAACACCGGGGAGCTGTTTTTT. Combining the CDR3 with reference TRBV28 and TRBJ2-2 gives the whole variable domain DVKVTQSSRYLVKRTGEKVFLECVQDMDHENMFWYRQDPGLGLRLIYFSYDVKMKEKGDIPEGYSVSREKKERFSLILESASTNQTSMYLCASSFRGTNTGELFFGEGSRLTVL.

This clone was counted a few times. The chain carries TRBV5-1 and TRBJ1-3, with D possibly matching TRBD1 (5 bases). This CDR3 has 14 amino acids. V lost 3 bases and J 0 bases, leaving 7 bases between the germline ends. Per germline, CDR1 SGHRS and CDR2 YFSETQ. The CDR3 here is CASSSQGSGNTIYF. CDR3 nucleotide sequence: TGCGCCAGCAGCTCGCAGGGCTCTGGAAACACCATATATTTT.

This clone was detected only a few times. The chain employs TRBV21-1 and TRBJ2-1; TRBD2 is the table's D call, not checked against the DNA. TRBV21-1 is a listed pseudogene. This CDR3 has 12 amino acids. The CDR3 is CASSNQRNEQFF. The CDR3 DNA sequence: TGTGCCAGCAGCAATCAGAGGAATGAGCAGTTCTTC.

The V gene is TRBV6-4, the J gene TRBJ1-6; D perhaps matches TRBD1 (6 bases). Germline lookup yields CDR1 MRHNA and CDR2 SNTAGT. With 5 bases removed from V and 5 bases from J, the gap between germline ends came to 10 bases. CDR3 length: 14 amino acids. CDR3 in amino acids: CASSRQADNSPLHF. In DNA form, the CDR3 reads TGTGCCAGCAGTCGACAGGCCGATAATTCACCCCTCCACTTT.

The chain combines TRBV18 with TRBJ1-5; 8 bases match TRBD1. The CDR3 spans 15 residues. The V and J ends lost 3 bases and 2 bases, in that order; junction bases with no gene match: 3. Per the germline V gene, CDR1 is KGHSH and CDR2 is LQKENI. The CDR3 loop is CASSPQTGGNQPQHF. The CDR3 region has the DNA TGTGCCAGCTCACCCCAGACAGGGGGCAATCAGCCCCAGCATTTT. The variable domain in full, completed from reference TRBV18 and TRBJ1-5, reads NAGVMQNPRHLVRRRGQEARLRCSPMKGHSHVYWYRQLPEEGLKFMVYLQKENIIDESGMPKERFSAEFPKEGPSILRIQQVVRGDSAAYFCASSPQTGGNQPQHFGDGTRLSIL.

This chain's CDR3 is CAWPGQGAVGLLDTQYF. The CDR3, as DNA: TGTGCCTGGCCGGGACAGGGGGCTGTAGGTCTGTTGGATACGCAGTATTTT. The chain is built from TRBV2 and TRBJ2-3, with 12 positions matching TRBD1. With 11 bases clipped from V and 6 bases from J, the junction kept 18 bases outside the gene matches. The CDR3 loop spans 17 amino acids. CDR1 is SNHLY, CDR2 FYNNEI, per germline.

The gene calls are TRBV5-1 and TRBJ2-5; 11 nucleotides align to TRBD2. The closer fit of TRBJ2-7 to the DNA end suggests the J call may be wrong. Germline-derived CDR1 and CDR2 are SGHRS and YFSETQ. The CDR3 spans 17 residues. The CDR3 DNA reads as TGCGCCAGCAGCTTGGTAACTAGCGGGAGAAACTCCTACGAGCAGTACTTC. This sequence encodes CASSLVTSGRNSYEQYF.

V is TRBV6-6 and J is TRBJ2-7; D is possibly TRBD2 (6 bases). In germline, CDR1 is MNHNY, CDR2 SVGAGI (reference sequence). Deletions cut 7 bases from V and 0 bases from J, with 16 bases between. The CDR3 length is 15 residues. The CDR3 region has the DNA TGTGCCAGCAATCCCCTAGCGCGCAGCTCCTACGAGCAGTACTTC. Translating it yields CASNPLARSSYEQYF.

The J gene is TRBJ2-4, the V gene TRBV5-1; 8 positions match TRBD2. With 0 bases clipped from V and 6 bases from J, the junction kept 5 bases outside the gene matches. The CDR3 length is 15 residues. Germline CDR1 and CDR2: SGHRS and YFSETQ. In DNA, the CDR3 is TGCGCCAGCAGCTTGGAGGGCCTAGCGGGAAACATTCAGTACTTC. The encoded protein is CASSLEGLAGNIQYF.

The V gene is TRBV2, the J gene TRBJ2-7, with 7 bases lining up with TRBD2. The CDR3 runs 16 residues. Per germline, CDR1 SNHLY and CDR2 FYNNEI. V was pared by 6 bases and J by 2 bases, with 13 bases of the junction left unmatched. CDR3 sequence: CASSWAGREFTYEQYF. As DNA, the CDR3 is TGTGCCAGCAGCTGGGCGGGGCGGGAGTTCACCTACGAGCAGTACTTC.